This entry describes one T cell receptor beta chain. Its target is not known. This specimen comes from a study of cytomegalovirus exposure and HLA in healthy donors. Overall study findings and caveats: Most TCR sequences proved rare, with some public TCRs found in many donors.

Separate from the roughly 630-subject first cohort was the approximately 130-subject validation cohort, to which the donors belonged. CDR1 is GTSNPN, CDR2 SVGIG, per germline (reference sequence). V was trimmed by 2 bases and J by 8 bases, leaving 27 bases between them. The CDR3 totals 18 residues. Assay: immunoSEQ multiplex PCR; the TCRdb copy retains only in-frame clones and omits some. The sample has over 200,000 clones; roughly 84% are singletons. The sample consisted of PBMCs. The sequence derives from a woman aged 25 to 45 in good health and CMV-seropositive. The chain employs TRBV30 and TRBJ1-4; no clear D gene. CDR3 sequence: CAWSFKVYVGLSREKLFF. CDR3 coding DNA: TGTGCCTGGAGTTTTAAAGTGTATGTAGGCCTCAGTCGAGAAAAACTGTTTTTT.